This T cell receptor (beta chain) was retrieved from a study of blood T cells in healthy people across ages. Study-wide results and caveats: Older age coincided with a roughly linear decline in TCR beta diversity per million T cells. Naive and antigen-experienced cells were not separated, limiting conclusive comparison.

The extraction recovered at least 5.5 micrograms of total RNA per sample. Remarks on this clonotype: Antigen: not known.

Germline V CDR1 and CDR2: SGDLS, YYNGEE. Trimming pared 2 bases from V and 6 bases from J, leaving 15 bases between. This CDR3 is built from 15 residues. Combining a sample-barcoded 5' primer with a J-beta primer mix, a second PCR ran for roughly 6 to 12 cycles. Per sample, CDR3-containing paired-end reads numbered at least 2.5 million. One entry per CDR3 protein, called by TCRdb with MiXCR from the 5' RACE reads. The table includes 1.8 million or so distinct CDR3 sequences, 35% to 50% detected once. The source of this sequence is a human donor in good health. Sequences were obtained from blood. This rearrangement joins TRBV9 to TRBJ2-1; tentative D call: TRBD2 (6 bases). The CDR3 DNA follows: TGTGCCAGCAGCGTTGATTCCGGGACTGGCAATGAGCAGTTCTTC. Translating gives CASSVDSGTGNEQFF. The variable domain in full, completed from reference TRBV9 and TRBJ2-1, reads DSGVTQTPKHLITATGQRVTLRCSPRSGDLSVYWYQQSLDQGLQFLIQYYNGEERAKGNILERFSAQQFPDLHSELNLSSLELGDSALYFCASSVDSGTGNEQFFGPGTRLTVL.